This TCR beta chain came from a study of CXCR3-negative and CXCR3-positive naive CD8 T cells (dated by TCRdb to between 2018 and 2021). About the study as a whole: In total, some 130 million TRB reads were obtained, corresponding to roughly 1.5 +/- 0.3 million reads per library. Data from around ten donors, pooled across two independent experiments, went into the diversity and physicochemical repertoire analyses. The TRBV-TRBJ cluster analysis covered naive subsets from roughly five donors and memory cells from 3 donors. The investigation overall reported the following: Similar TRBV-TRBJ usage was shown by naive CXCR3-negative and CXCR3-positive cells from the same donor, whereas distinct patterns were shown by memory cells. Freshly isolated PBMCs were used for most assays because CXCR3 expression partially decreased after cryopreservation. Repertoire diversity was comparably high in both naive subsets but much lower in memory CD8+ T cells. TRB CDR3s from CXCR3-positive naive cells showed higher hydrophobicity (lower Kidera factor 4), lower energy, and higher strength and volume indices than CXCR3-negative naive cells. Because surface CD5, which has been linked to self-reactivity in mice, was comparable between naive subsets, TCR interaction strength was also inferred from TRB CDR3 physicochemical properties.

In the case of this clonotype: No cognate antigen has been identified for it.

For each CD8+ T cell subset, flow sorting was done in triplicate, and 250,000 to 300,000 cells per subset went directly into RLT lysis buffer. To keep memory contaminants out, a stringent definition of naive CD8+ T cells was applied: CD45RO-CCR7+CD27+CD95-. Using standard density gradient centrifugation, peripheral blood mononuclear cells were isolated from buffy coats. Naive CXCR3-negative and CXCR3-positive CD8+ T cells were flow-sorted on a FACSAria III. Total RNA was extracted from sorted cells with an RNeasy Mini Kit. Sequencer: NextSeq 550. The Human TCR Profiling Kit (MiLaboratory) was used to make UMI-labeled 5' RACE TRB cDNA libraries. The full amount of extracted RNA was used for cDNA synthesis, and the full amount of resulting cDNA was used for PCR amplification. Libraries were prepared in parallel with an identical number of PCR cycles. The source study handled its data this way. About 50,000 +/- 10,000 unique UMI-labeled TRB cDNA molecules per library were extracted with MIGEC and MiXCR, with at least two reads per UMI required. On average, 40,000 +/- 10,000 functional in-frame TRB CDR3 nucleotide clonotypes lacking stop codons were found per library. After each sample was downsampled to 5000 UMI-labeled TRB molecules, VDJtools was used to calculate diversity metrics such as normalized Shannon-Wiener and Chao1. Clonotype-size-weighted physicochemical properties of the central five CDR3 residues (interaction energy, strength, volume and Kidera factor 4) were computed in VDJtools. The reads went through TCRdb reprocessing, and each CDR3 protein sequence gets one entry with no DNA. The V and J calls were not made by the authors but by TCRdb's processing. The sample has several thousand distinct CDR3 sequences on record. The leading ten clones occupy 1.5% to 2.5% of the sample.

Material for sequencing was naive CXCR3- CD8+ T cells from blood. Taken with the paper, the label for cell subset or site translates to: CD45RO-CCR7+CD27+CD95- naive CD8+ T cells lacking CXCR3 (TNR3-). The source of this sequence is a human donor in good health. Some clones in this sample may be carry-over from other donors' samples.

For the CDR3, the sequence is CASSQDYEQYF. The chain is assembled from TRBV5-1 and TRBJ2-7. The CDR3 starts with the cysteine, ends with the phenylalanine, and has 11 residues. No DNA is recorded. Based on the germline V gene, the CDR1 and CDR2 sequences are SGHRS and YFSETQ. The reference TRBV5-1 and TRBJ2-7 proteins fill in what lies around the CDR3, so the full variable domain reads KAGVTQTPRYLIKTRGQQVTLSCSPISGHRSVSWYQQTPGQGLQFLFEYFSETQRNKGNFPGRFSGRQFSNSRSEMNVSTLELGDSALYLCASSQDYEQYFGPGTRLTVT.